These 22 T cell receptor beta chains originate from one sample sequenced in a study of cytomegalovirus exposure and HLA in healthy donors. PCR involved 60 Vbeta and 13 Jbeta primers. Using immunoSEQ multiplex PCR, the repertoire was profiled, and TCRdb retains in-frame clones only, with some absent. The sample holds 140,000 to 150,000 clones. What was sequenced was PBMCs. The receptor source for this set is a male donor in good health and CMV-seronegative.

The J gene is TRBJ2-1, the V gene TRBV9, with 10 bases fitting TRBD1. The ends lost 6 bases at V and 8 bases at J; junction bases unmatched: 11. There are 15 residues in the CDR3. Germline CDR1 and CDR2: SGDLS and YYNGEE. CDR3 sequence reads: CASNPETGGLDEQFF. The DNA of the CDR3 is TGTGCCAGCAACCCAGAGACAGGGGGCTTGGATGAGCAGTTCTTC.

The gene calls are TRBV7-9 and TRBJ2-7, with D possibly TRBD2 on 6 matching bases. The CDR3 extends over 16 amino acids. Trimming removed 6 bases at V and 5 bases at J, with 23 bases between. The V gene's germline CDR1 is SEHNR and CDR2 FQNEAQ (reference sequence). The CDR3 region is CASSPSRDHGNDEQYF. In DNA, the CDR3 is TGTGCCAGCAGTCCCTCGCGGGATCACGGGAACGACGAGCAGTACTTC.

The chain combines TRBV5-1 with TRBJ2-2; TRBD2 agrees at 7 bases. The CDR3 is 16 residues long. V lost 0 bases and J lost 4; bases outside the gene matches: 6. The germline gives CDR1 SGHRS, CDR2 YFSETQ. In DNA form, the CDR3 reads TGCGCCAGCAGCTTGGCGGAGCGGGATGTCACCGGGGAGCTGTTTTTT. Protein product: CASSLAERDVTGELFF.

The V call is TRBV18, the J call TRBJ1-5, with no clear D. The V end was cut by 2 bases, the J end by 7 bases, with 9 bases between. Germline CDR1 reads KGHSH; CDR2 reads LQKENI. The CDR3 consists of 13 residues. The CDR3 loop reads CASSPGLAQPQHF. The CDR3 DNA is TGTGCCAGCTCACCAGGGCTCGCGCAGCCCCAGCATTTT.

The chain joins TRBV5-5 to TRBJ2-7; 9 bases align to TRBD1. Germline V gene sequence: CDR1 SGHKS, CDR2 YYEKEE (reference sequence). V lost 4 bases to trimming and J lost 4 bases; unmatched junction nucleotides: 9. CDR3 length equals 15 residues. The CDR3 loop reads CASSHGTGQSYEQYF. The CDR3 bases are TGTGCCAGCAGCCACGGGACAGGGCAGAGTTACGAGCAGTACTTC.

This chain connects TRBV18 to TRBJ2-1, with D possibly TRBD2 on 6 matching bases. Between the trimmed V and J ends, which lost 3 bases and 7 bases, there was a span of 7 bases. The CDR3 is made up of 12 amino acids. Germline-derived CDR1 and CDR2 are KGHSH and LQKENI. The DNA of the CDR3 is TGTGCCAGCTCACCGGCGGGAAATGAGCAGTTCTTC. This translates into CASSPAGNEQFF.

The chain carries TRBV19 and TRBJ2-1, with 12 bases matching TRBD2. The CDR3 length is 17 residues. Germline V gives CDR1 LNHDA, CDR2 SQIVND (reference sequence). V dropped 5 bases and J dropped 0; count of bases not matched to a gene: 5. Here the CDR3 reads CASSQTSGGISYNEQFF. CDR3 in DNA: TGTGCCAGTAGTCAAACTAGCGGGGGGATCTCCTACAATGAGCAGTTCTTC.

The chain couples TRBV5-1 to TRBJ2-7, with 10 bases that match TRBD1. The CDR3 runs to 15 residues. V shed 4 bases and J 7 bases; nucleotides not matched to a gene: 11. The germline gives CDR1 SGHRS, CDR2 YFSETQ. The CDR3 region is CASSITGTGVREQYF. The DNA for the CDR3 is TGCGCCAGCAGCATAACCGGGACAGGGGTGAGGGAGCAGTACTTC.

As DNA, the CDR3 is TGTGCCAGCAGCTCACAGGGGAATAGCAATCAGCCCCAGCATTTT. Its translation: CASSSQGNSNQPQHF. V and J are TRBV7-9 and TRBJ1-5, with 7 bases identical to TRBD1. Germline V CDR1 and CDR2: SEHNR, FQNEAQ (reference sequence). V dropped 4 bases and J dropped 0; count of bases not matched to a gene: 3. CDR3 length: 15 residues.

The V call is TRBV6-1, the J call TRBJ1-2; TRBD1 matches 7 bases. V shed 5 bases, J shed 5 bases, and the junction held 8 bases outside the gene matches. The CDR3 runs to 14 residues. Germline V gene data show CDR1 as MNHNS and CDR2 as SASEGT. CDR3 DNA: TGTGCCAGCAGTACTCCCGGGACAGCTTATGGCTACACCTTC. It codes for CASSTPGTAYGYTF.

The chain has TRBV7-2 and TRBJ1-1; TRBD1 agrees at 10 bases. CDR1 is SGHTA and CDR2 is FQGNSA in the germline V gene. The CDR3 covers 15 residues. Trimming removed 7 bases from V and 2 bases from J; junction bases left unmatched: 7. The CDR3 bases are TGTGCCAGCAACTACCGGGACAGGGGTAACACTGAAGCTTTCTTT. It specifies CASNYRDRGNTEAFF.

This sequence joins TRBV9 and TRBJ1-1, with D perhaps matching TRBD1 (5 bases). The germline gives CDR1 SGDLS, CDR2 YYNGEE. The ends were cut back, 3 bases at V and 13 bases at J, with 25 bases in the middle. The CDR3 is 15 amino acids. The CDR3 is CASSASNTQGNGLFF. In DNA form, the CDR3 reads TGTGCCAGCAGCGCCTCGAACACGCAGGGAAATGGGCTTTTCTTT.

V usage is TRBV9 and J usage is TRBJ1-3; no clear D. V was shortened by 0 bases and J by 0 bases, with 4 bases between the two germline ends. CDR1 is SGDLS and CDR2 is YYNGEE in the germline V gene. The CDR3 spans 14 residues. In DNA form, the CDR3 reads TGTGCCAGCAGCGTAGCAGTCTCTGGAAACACCATATATTTT. This encodes CASSVAVSGNTIYF.

The V call is TRBV18, the J call TRBJ1-3, with TRBD1 identical over 7 bases. This CDR3 has 17 amino acids. V dropped 0 bases and J dropped 0; count of bases not matched to a gene: 5. Germline loops: CDR1 KGHSH, CDR2 LQKENI. The CDR3 protein is CASSPPDRLISGNTIYF. The CDR3 bases are TGTGCCAGCTCACCACCGGACAGGCTCATCTCTGGAAACACCATATATTTT.

This rearrangement joins TRBV30 to TRBJ1-3; D not resolved. Trimming pared 4 bases from V and 3 bases from J, leaving 13 bases between. Germline values: CDR1 GTSNPN, CDR2 SVGIG (reference sequence). The CDR3 totals 14 residues. Here the CDR3 reads CAWTLLGRGNTIYF. The CDR3 DNA sequence: TGTGCCTGGACCCTTCTGGGCCGTGGAAACACCATATATTTT. The full variable domain, rest sourced from reference TRBV30 and TRBJ1-3, is SQTIHQWPATLVQPVGSPLSLECTVEGTSNPNLYWYRQAAGRGLQLLFYSVGIGQISSEVPQNLSASRPQDRQFILSSKKLLLSDSGFYLCAWTLLGRGNTIYFGEGSWLTVV.

The V call is TRBV4-2, the J call TRBJ2-7, with D possibly matching TRBD1 (5 bases). Trimming removed 6 bases from V and 0 bases from J, with 15 bases in between. Germline CDR1 LGHNA, CDR2 YNFKEQ. The length of the CDR3 is 15 residues. The CDR3 sequence: CASRLRGTYSYEQYF. The DNA of the CDR3 is TGTGCCAGCAGACTAAGGGGTACTTACTCCTACGAGCAGTACTTC.

The V and J genes are TRBV2 and TRBJ2-7; TRBD2 matches 7 bases. The CDR3 spans 14 residues. Germline assignment: CDR1 SNHLY and CDR2 FYNNEI. The trim removed 4 bases at V and 0 bases at J, leaving 3 bases unmatched. CDR3 protein: CASSGGRGSYEQYF. As DNA, the CDR3 is TGTGCCAGCAGTGGGGGGAGGGGCTCCTACGAGCAGTACTTC.

This chain links TRBV18 with TRBJ2-7, with 8 nucleotides matching TRBD2. Trimming removed 0 bases from V and 5 bases from J; junction bases left unmatched: 0. The germline CDR1 and CDR2 sequences are KGHSH and LQKENI. This CDR3 region has 13 residues. Here the CDR3 DNA reads TGTGCCAGCTCACCACCAGCGGGAGACGAGCAGTACTTC. Residues: CASSPPAGDEQYF.

V and J are TRBV7-7 and TRBJ2-7, with TRBD1 matching over 7 bases. Germline V CDR1 and CDR2: SSHAT, FNYEAQ (reference sequence). CDR3 length equals 15 residues. V trimming: 6 bases; J trimming: 4 bases; junction bases outside the gene matches: 12. The DNA of the CDR3 is TGTGCCAGCAGTCTACAGGGGACACTACCTTACGAGCAGTACTTC. Protein sequence: CASSLQGTLPYEQYF.

The chain uses TRBV18 and TRBJ1-2; 8 bases align to TRBD1. V was clipped by 2 bases and J by 10 bases; unmatched bases: 12. The germline V gene encodes CDR1 KGHSH and CDR2 LQKENI. The CDR3 consists of 15 residues. Written as DNA, the CDR3 is TGTGCCAGCTCACCAAGCCTGACAGGGGCGATAGTCTACACCTTC. As protein: CASSPSLTGAIVYTF.

The CDR3 sequence is CASSEESGRGGTEAFF. Here the CDR3 DNA reads TGTGCCAGCAGTGAAGAAAGTGGCCGAGGGGGCACTGAAGCTTTCTTT. V and J are TRBV6-1 and TRBJ1-1; a possible D gene is TRBD1 (6 bases). The CDR3 has 16 amino acids. V lost 1 base, J lost 4 bases, and 16 bases lay in between. CDR1 is MNHNS, CDR2 SASEGT, per germline.

V and J are TRBV6-5 and TRBJ1-1, with D uncertain. CDR3 length: 16 residues. Trimming left V 4 bases short and J 3 bases short, with 18 bases between. The V gene's germline CDR1 is MNHEY and CDR2 SVGAGI. DNA for the CDR3: TGTGCCAGCAGTTTCAATACCATCCGACGGGACACTGAAGCTTTCTTT. Its translation: CASSFNTIRRDTEAFF.